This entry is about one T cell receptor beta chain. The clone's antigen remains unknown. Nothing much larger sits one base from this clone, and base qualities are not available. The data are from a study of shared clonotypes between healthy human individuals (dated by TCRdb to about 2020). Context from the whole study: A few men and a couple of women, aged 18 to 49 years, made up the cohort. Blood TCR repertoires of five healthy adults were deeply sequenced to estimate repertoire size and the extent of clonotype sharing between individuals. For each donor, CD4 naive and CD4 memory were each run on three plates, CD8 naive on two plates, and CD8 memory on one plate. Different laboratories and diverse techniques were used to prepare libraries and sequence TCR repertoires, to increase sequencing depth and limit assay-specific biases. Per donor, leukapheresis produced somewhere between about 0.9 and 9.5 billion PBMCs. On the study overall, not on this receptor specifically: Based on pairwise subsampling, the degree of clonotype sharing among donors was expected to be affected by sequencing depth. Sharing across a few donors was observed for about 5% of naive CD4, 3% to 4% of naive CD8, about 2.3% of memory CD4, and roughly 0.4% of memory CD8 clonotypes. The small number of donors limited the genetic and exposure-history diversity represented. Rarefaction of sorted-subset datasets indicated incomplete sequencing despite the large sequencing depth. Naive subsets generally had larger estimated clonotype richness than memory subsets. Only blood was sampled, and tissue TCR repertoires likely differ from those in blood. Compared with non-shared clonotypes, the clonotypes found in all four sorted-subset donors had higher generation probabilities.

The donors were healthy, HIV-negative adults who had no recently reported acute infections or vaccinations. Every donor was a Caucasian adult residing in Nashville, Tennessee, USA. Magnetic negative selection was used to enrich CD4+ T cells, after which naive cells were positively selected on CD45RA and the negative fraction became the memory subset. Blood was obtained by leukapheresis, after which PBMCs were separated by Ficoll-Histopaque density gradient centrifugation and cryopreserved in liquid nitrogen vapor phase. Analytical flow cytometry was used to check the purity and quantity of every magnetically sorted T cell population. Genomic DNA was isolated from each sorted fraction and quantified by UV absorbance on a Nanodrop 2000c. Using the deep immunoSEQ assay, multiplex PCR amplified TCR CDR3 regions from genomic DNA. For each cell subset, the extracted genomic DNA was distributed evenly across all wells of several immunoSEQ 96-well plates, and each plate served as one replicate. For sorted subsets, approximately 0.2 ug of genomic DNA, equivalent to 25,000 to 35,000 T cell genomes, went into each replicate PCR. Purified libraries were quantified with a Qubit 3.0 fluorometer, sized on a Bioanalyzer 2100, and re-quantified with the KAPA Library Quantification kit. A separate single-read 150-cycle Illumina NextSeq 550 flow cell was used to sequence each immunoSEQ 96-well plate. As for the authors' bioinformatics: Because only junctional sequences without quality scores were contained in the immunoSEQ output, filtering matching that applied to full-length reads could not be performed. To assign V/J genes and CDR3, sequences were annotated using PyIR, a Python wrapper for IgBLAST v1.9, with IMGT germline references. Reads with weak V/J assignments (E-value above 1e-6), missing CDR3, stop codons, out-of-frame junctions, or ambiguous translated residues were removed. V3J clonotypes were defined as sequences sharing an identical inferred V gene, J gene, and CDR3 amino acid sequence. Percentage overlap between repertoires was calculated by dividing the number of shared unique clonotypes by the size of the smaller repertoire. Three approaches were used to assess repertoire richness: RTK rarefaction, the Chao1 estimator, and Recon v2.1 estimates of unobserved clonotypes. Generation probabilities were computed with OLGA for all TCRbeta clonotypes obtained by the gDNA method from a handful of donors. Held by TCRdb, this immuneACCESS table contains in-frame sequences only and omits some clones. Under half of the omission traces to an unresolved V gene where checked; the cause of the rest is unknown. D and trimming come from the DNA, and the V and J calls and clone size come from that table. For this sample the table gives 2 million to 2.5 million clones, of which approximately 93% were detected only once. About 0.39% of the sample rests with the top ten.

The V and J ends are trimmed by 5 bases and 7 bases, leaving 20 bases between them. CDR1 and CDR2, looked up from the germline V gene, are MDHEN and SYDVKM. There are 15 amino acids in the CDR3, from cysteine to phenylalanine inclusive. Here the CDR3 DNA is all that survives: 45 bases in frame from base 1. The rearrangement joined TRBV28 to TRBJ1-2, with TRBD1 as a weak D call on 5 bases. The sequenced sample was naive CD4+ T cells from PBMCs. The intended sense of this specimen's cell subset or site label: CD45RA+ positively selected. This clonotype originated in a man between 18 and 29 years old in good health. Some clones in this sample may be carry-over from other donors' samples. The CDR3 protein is CASSLLWGGGGGYTF. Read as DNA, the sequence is TGTGCCAGCAGTCTCCTGTGGGGCGGGGGAGGTGGCTACACCTTC.